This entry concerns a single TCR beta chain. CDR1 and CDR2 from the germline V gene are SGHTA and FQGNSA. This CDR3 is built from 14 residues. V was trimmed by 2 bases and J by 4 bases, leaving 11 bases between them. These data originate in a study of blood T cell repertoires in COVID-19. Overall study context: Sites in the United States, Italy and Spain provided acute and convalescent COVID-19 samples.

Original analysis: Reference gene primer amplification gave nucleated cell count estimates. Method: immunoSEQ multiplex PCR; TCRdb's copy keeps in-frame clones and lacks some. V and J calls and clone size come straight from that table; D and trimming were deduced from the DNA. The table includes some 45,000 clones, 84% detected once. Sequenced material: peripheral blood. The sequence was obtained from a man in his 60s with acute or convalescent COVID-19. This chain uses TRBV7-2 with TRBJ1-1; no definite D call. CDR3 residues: CASSLNARGTEAFF. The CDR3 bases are TGTGCCAGCAGCTTAAACGCCCGAGGCACTGAAGCTTTCTTT.